This T cell receptor (beta chain) was observed in a study of T cells in tumors and immune-related adverse events. The data were produced by immunoSEQ multiplex PCR, yet TCRdb's version contains in-frame clones alone and is incomplete. The table has roughly 4,700 clones, less than 65% seen once; the top ten hold around 5.7%. V shed 3 bases and J shed 4 bases, with 10 bases lying between them. This CDR3 region has 15 residues. CDR1 MNHNS and CDR2 SASEGT come from the germline V gene. J is TRBJ1-6 and V is TRBV6-1; possibly TRBD1 for D (6 bases). This material consisted of gut tissue, taken from a patient treated with anti-PD-1 therapy. The TCR originated in a female donor with metastatic renal cell carcinoma. CDR3 nucleotides: TGTGCCAGCAGTGATACAGGGCGGTATAATTCACCCCTCCACTTT. This sequence encodes CASSDTGRYNSPLHF.